One and the same sample provided the 11 T cell receptor beta chains below, sequenced in a study of blood T cell repertoires in COVID-19. Profiling relied on immunoSEQ multiplex PCR, and the TCRdb table lists in-frame clones only, not all of them. The table includes under 150,000 clones, roughly 90% detected once. The sample consisted of peripheral blood. Receptors were obtained from a man in his 70s with active COVID-19.

The V gene is TRBV18, the J gene TRBJ2-1; TRBD2 matches at 9 bases. V shed 0 bases and J 6 bases; nucleotides not matched to a gene: 6. Germline V gene data show CDR1 as KGHSH and CDR2 as LQKENI. This CDR3 is 16 amino acids long. The CDR3 DNA sequence: TGTGCCAGCTCACCACCCGGGGCGGGAGGGCTCAATGAGCAGTTCTTC. Its translation is CASSPPGAGGLNEQFF.

This chain links TRBV27 with TRBJ2-1; TRBD2 aligns across 10 bases. Germline values: CDR1 MNHEY, CDR2 SMNVEV (reference sequence). Unmatched junction bases numbered 9, after V lost 4 bases and J lost 6 bases. CDR3 length: 16 residues. The CDR3 nucleotides are TGTGCCAGCAGTTCCCCCCTAGCGGGAGACGGCAATGAGCAGTTCTTC. This gives the protein CASSSPLAGDGNEQFF.

V is TRBV19 and J is TRBJ2-5; maybe TRBD1 (5 bases). Germline loops: CDR1 LNHDA, CDR2 SQIVND (reference sequence). V shed 2 bases and J shed 1 base, with 8 bases lying between them. The length of the CDR3 is 14 residues. The CDR3 is CASSITGSQETQYF. CDR3 in DNA: TGTGCCAGTAGTATAACAGGCTCCCAAGAGACCCAGTACTTC.

The chain is built from TRBV28 and TRBJ2-2; 13 bases align to TRBD2. The CDR3 length is 20 residues. Trimming cost V 7 bases and J 2 bases; bases outside gene matches: 16. CDR1 is MDHEN and CDR2 is SYDVKM in the germline V gene. The CDR3 loop is CASTRGLTSGRELNTGELFF. The CDR3 nucleotides are TGTGCCAGCACCCGGGGGCTTACTAGCGGGAGGGAACTTAACACCGGGGAGCTGTTTTTT.

This clone was seen a handful of times. This chain links TRBV5-4 with TRBJ2-7; tentatively, D is TRBD1 (6 bases). V lost 2 bases to trimming and J lost 3 bases, with 12 bases between them. Germline V CDR1 and CDR2: SGHNT, YYREEE (reference sequence). This CDR3 region has 14 residues. CDR3 sequence (DNA): TGTGCCAGCAGCTTTGGACAGAAGGACTACGAGCAGTACTTC. Protein sequence: CASSFGQKDYEQYF.

This clone was observed a single time. The chain employs TRBV7-9 and TRBJ1-2, with D possibly matching TRBD1 (6 bases). Germline V gene data show CDR1 as SEHNR and CDR2 as FQNEAQ (reference sequence). The V and J ends lost 4 bases and 4 bases respectively, with 13 bases between them. This CDR3 region has 14 residues. CDR3 region: CASSYLGAGYGYTF. DNA for the CDR3: TGTGCCAGCAGCTATTTGGGGGCTGGCTATGGCTACACCTTC.

The CDR3 DNA reads TGTGCCAGCTCACCACCGCCAGGGAGGTCCCAAGAGACCCAGTACTTC. Amino acid sequence: CASSPPPGRSQETQYF. The chain couples TRBV18 to TRBJ2-5; perhaps TRBD2 as D (6 bases). V lost 0 bases, J lost 1 base, and 12 bases lay in between. This CDR3 is built from 16 residues. Per the germline V gene, CDR1 is KGHSH and CDR2 is LQKENI.

This clone has only a few counts. The chain combines TRBV4-1 with TRBJ2-7; 9 nucleotides align to TRBD2. The germline CDR1 and CDR2 sequences are MGHRA and YSYEKL. The CDR3 extends over 14 amino acids. The ends lost 3 bases at V and 3 bases at J; junction bases unmatched: 3. DNA for the CDR3: TGCGCCAGCAGCCAGACTAGCGGTTTCTACGAGCAGTACTTC. Translation: CASSQTSGFYEQYF.

The rearrangement links TRBV29-1 to TRBJ2-1; 9 bases are a match to TRBD2. The CDR3 has 14 residues. In germline, CDR1 is SQVTM, CDR2 ANQGSEA. J gave up 2 bases and V 7 bases, and 6 bases lay outside the gene matches. CDR3 region: CSALAGVAYNEQFF. DNA of the CDR3: TGCAGCGCCTTAGCGGGAGTGGCCTACAATGAGCAGTTCTTC.

This chain uses TRBV27 with TRBJ2-3, with 7 bases identical to TRBD1. The trim removed 5 bases at V and 5 bases at J, leaving 4 bases unmatched. The germline gives CDR1 MNHEY, CDR2 SMNVEV (reference sequence). CDR3 length: 13 residues. The CDR3 sequence is CASSKAGGDTQYF. In nucleotides, the CDR3 is TGTGCCAGCAGTAAGGCAGGGGGAGATACGCAGTATTTT.

The chain couples TRBV7-6 to TRBJ2-2; TRBD2 agrees at 13 bases. The V and J ends lost 5 bases and 4 bases, in that order; junction bases with no gene match: 4. Germline-derived CDR1 and CDR2 are SGHVS and FNYEAQ. There are 16 residues in the CDR3. CDR3 sequence: CASSQGLAGFTGELFF. The DNA for the CDR3 is TGTGCCAGCAGCCAGGGACTAGCGGGATTCACCGGGGAGCTGTTTTTT.